This passage covers 32 T cell receptor beta chains from one sample sequenced in a study of shared clonotypes between healthy human individuals. TCRdb keeps only in-frame clones here, not all; method: immunoSEQ multiplex PCR. The table lists approximately 620,000 clones, more than 95% of them singletons. Sequencing was performed on naive CD4+ T cells sorted from blood. Subset defined: CD45RA+ positively selected. These receptors all stem from a woman in her thirties in good health.

V gene TRBV5-4 combines with J gene TRBJ2-1, with D perhaps matching TRBD2 (5 bases). Germline V gene lookup returns CDR1 SGHNT and CDR2 YYREEE (reference sequence). V was shortened by 2 bases and J by 9 bases, with 9 bases between the two germline ends. The CDR3 covers 12 residues. The CDR3 here is CASSFSSTEQFF. For the CDR3, the DNA is TGTGCCAGCAGCTTTTCTAGCACTGAGCAGTTCTTC.

This clone showed up just once. The chain is built from TRBV28 and TRBJ2-1, with 10 bases aligning to TRBD1. The CDR3 has 11 residues. Germline V gives CDR1 MDHEN, CDR2 SYDVKM. Germline trimming cut 5 bases from V and 15 bases from J; bases unmatched to any gene: 4. DNA of the CDR3: TGTGCCAGCAGTACCCGGGACAGGGGGTTCTTC. It translates to CASSTRDRGFF.

Concerning this clone itself: Mismatch with germline at one junction end may stem from a read error. V and J are TRBV28 and TRBJ2-1, with D hard to call. Germline values: CDR1 MDHEN, CDR2 SYDVKM. This CDR3 has 14 amino acids. The CDR3 sequence is CAGRVPKRYNEQFF. The CDR3 DNA reads as TGTGCCGGCAGAGTGCCAAAAAGATACAATGAGCAGTTCTTC.

This clone was picked up a small number of times. The chain recombines TRBV27 with TRBJ1-2; 8 positions agree with TRBD1. The CDR3 has 13 residues. Germline lookup yields CDR1 MNHEY and CDR2 SMNVEV (reference sequence). V was clipped by 6 bases and J by 4 bases; unmatched bases: 4. The CDR3 DNA is TGTGCCAGCAGCAGAGGGACAGGCTATGGCTACACCTTC. Translated: CASSRGTGYGYTF.

The chain is built from TRBV6-1 and TRBJ2-2; 9 positions agree with TRBD2. This CDR3 contains 19 residues. Unmatched junction bases numbered 16, after V lost 3 bases and J lost 5 bases. The germline V gene encodes CDR1 MNHNS and CDR2 SASEGT. CDR3 region: CASSDEVLAGVGWTGELFF. The CDR3 bases are TGTGCCAGCAGTGACGAGGTGTTAGCGGGAGTAGGCTGGACCGGGGAGCTGTTTTTT.

The chain recombines TRBV27 with TRBJ2-2, with a weak D call TRBD1 (6 bases). Germline V lookup: CDR1 MNHEY, CDR2 SMNVEV (reference sequence). Trimming removed 4 bases at V and 3 bases at J, with 24 bases between. CDR3 size: 19 residues. CDR3 protein: CASSSISGTHNGYTGELFF. The CDR3 bases are TGTGCCAGCAGTTCGATCTCCGGGACACATAACGGGTACACCGGGGAGCTGTTTTTT.

V gene TRBV10-3 combines with J gene TRBJ2-7; weak D call: TRBD1 (6 bases). V was cut by 4 bases and J by 3 bases, with 16 bases left in between. The CDR3 is made up of 15 amino acids. Germline CDR1 reads ENHRY; CDR2 reads SYGVKD. For the CDR3, the DNA is TGTGCCATCAGTGGGGGTATGGGGGCCTTCTACGAGCAGTACTTC. Its translation is CAISGGMGAFYEQYF.

This rearrangement joins TRBV10-3 to TRBJ2-2; TRBD1 agrees at 9 bases. The CDR3 has 18 residues. The ends lost 10 bases at V and 0 bases at J; junction bases unmatched: 15. Germline V lookup: CDR1 ENHRY, CDR2 SYGVKD. CDR3 bases: TGTGCCACCGGCCGGGACAGGGCCCCTTTTGCGAACACCGGGGAGCTGTTTTTT. This sequence encodes CATGRDRAPFANTGELFF.

This sequence joins TRBV5-4 and TRBJ2-1; 7 bases line up with TRBD2. The trim removed 0 bases at V and 7 bases at J, leaving 4 bases unmatched. The CDR3 loop spans 14 amino acids. Germline V gene sequence: CDR1 SGHNT, CDR2 YYREEE (reference sequence). The CDR3, as DNA: TGTGCCAGCAGCTTGGCCAGGGAGGGAAATGAGCAGTTCTTC. Translating it yields CASSLAREGNEQFF. The variable domain in full, with the rest retrieved from reference TRBV5-4 and TRBJ2-1, is ETGVTQSPTHLIKTRGQQVTLRCSSQSGHNTVSWYQQALGQGPQFIFQYYREEENGRGNFPPRFSGLQFPNYSSELNVNALELDDSALYLCASSLAREGNEQFFGPGTRLTVL.

The V and J genes are TRBV11-2 and TRBJ2-2; 9 bases match TRBD1. Per the germline V gene, CDR1 is SGHAT and CDR2 is FQNNGV. J lost 0 bases, V lost 5 bases, and 10 bases had no gene match. This CDR3 region has 18 residues. The CDR3 sequence: CASSQLPGTGSNTGELFF. The DNA of the CDR3 is TGTGCCAGCAGCCAATTGCCCGGGACAGGGTCGAACACCGGGGAGCTGTTTTTT. Full variable domain (rest looked up from reference TRBV11-2 and TRBJ2-2): EAGVAQSPRYKIIEKRQSVAFWCNPISGHATLYWYQQILGQGPKLLIQFQNNGVVDDSQLPKDRFSAERLKGVDSTLKIQPAKLEDSAVYLCASSQLPGTGSNTGELFFGEGSRLTVL.

V is TRBV6-5 and J is TRBJ2-2; D remains ambiguous. Trimming left V 6 bases short and J 1 base short, with 3 bases between. The CDR3 totals 12 residues. Germline loops: CDR1 MNHEY, CDR2 SVGAGI. The CDR3 nucleotides are TGTGCCAGCAGGAAGAACACCGGGGAGCTGTTTTTT. It codes for CASRKNTGELFF.

Here the CDR3 reads CASSFARNQETQYF. In DNA form, the CDR3 reads TGCGCCAGCAGCTTTGCCAGGAATCAAGAGACCCAGTACTTC. The rearrangement joins TRBV5-1 to TRBJ2-5; no firm D call. The length of the CDR3 is 14 residues. Trimming left V 2 bases short and J 2 bases short, with 10 bases between. Germline CDR1 is SGHRS and CDR2 is YFSETQ. Supplemented by reference TRBV5-1 and TRBJ2-5, the full variable domain reads KAGVTQTPRYLIKTRGQQVTLSCSPISGHRSVSWYQQTPGQGLQFLFEYFSETQRNKGNFPGRFSGRQFSNSRSEMNVSTLELGDSALYLCASSFARNQETQYFGPGTRLLVL.

V usage is TRBV28 and J usage is TRBJ2-2; no definite D call. The CDR3 runs to 15 residues. Germline CDR1 is MDHEN and CDR2 is SYDVKM. Trimming took off 6 bases at V and 1 base at J, with 12 bases between the two ends. The CDR3 sequence is CASRVPKGNTGELFF. The DNA for the CDR3 is TGTGCCAGCAGGGTCCCTAAGGGGAACACCGGGGAGCTGTTTTTT.

The V call is TRBV30, the J call TRBJ2-4, with D possibly being TRBD2 (6 bases). Germline V gene lookup returns CDR1 GTSNPN and CDR2 SVGIG (reference sequence). The CDR3 loop spans 13 amino acids. V lost 2 bases to trimming and J lost 8 bases, with 13 bases between them. The CDR3 is CAWSRLGADIQYF. The CDR3 nucleotides are TGTGCCTGGAGTCGACTAGGCGCCGACATTCAGTACTTC.

The chain combines TRBV19 with TRBJ1-4; weak D call: TRBD1 (6 bases). This CDR3 comprises 12 residues. Germline CDR1 reads LNHDA; CDR2 reads SQIVND (reference sequence). V gave up 5 bases and J gave up 12 bases, with 13 bases separating them. CDR3: CASSSTQGQLFF. The CDR3 nucleotides read TGTGCCAGTAGTTCGACACAGGGACAACTGTTTTTT.

V gene TRBV6-1 combines with J gene TRBJ1-5, with D tentatively TRBD1 (6 bases). V lost 6 bases, J lost 0 bases, and 9 bases lay in between. The CDR3 spans 14 residues. Germline CDR1 MNHNS, CDR2 SASEGT. The CDR3, as DNA: TGTGCCAGCAGGGGGGACATTAGCAATCAGCCCCAGCATTTT. It is translated as CASRGDISNQPQHF.

The genes are TRBV18 and TRBJ1-2; TRBD1 is a possible D gene (6 bases). CDR3 length: 14 residues. Between the trimmed V and J ends, which lost 4 bases and 4 bases, there was a span of 13 bases. Per germline, CDR1 KGHSH and CDR2 LQKENI. CDR3 residues: CASSLREDSYGYTF. The CDR3 bases are TGTGCCAGCTCACTAAGGGAGGACAGCTATGGCTACACCTTC.

The chain couples TRBV29-1 to TRBJ1-1; D ambiguous. Trimming took off 4 bases at V and 0 bases at J, with 9 bases between the two ends. The CDR3 is 13 residues long. Germline lookup yields CDR1 SQVTM and CDR2 ANQGSEA. The CDR3 region is CSVAQRLNTEAFF. The CDR3 nucleotides are TGCAGCGTTGCACAGCGGTTGAACACTGAAGCTTTCTTT. Full variable domain (remainder filled in from reference TRBV29-1 and TRBJ1-1): SAVISQKPSRDICQRGTSLTIQCQVDSQVTMMFWYRQQPGQSLTLIATANQGSEATYESGFVIDKFPISRPNLTFSTLTVSNMSPEDSSIYLCSVAQRLNTEAFFGQGTRLTVV.

The rearrangement uses TRBV28 and TRBJ2-7; 10 bases map to TRBD2. Unmatched junction bases numbered 5, after V lost 6 bases and J lost 0 bases. Germline loops: CDR1 MDHEN, CDR2 SYDVKM. The CDR3 has 15 amino acids. CDR3 DNA: TGTGCCAGCAGGGTAGGGACTAGCGCCTCCTACGAGCAGTACTTC. This encodes CASRVGTSASYEQYF.

The V call is TRBV28, the J call TRBJ2-1, with D hard to call. The germline gives CDR1 MDHEN, CDR2 SYDVKM. This CDR3 comprises 11 residues. Trimming cost V 3 bases and J 9 bases, with 6 bases left between them. CDR3 sequence: CASSFLIEQFF. CDR3 nucleotides: TGTGCCAGCAGTTTCTTGATTGAGCAGTTCTTC. Looking up the rest from reference TRBV28 and TRBJ2-1 gives the full variable domain: DVKVTQSSRYLVKRTGEKVFLECVQDMDHENMFWYRQDPGLGLRLIYFSYDVKMKEKGDIPEGYSVSREKKERFSLILESASTNQTSMYLCASSFLIEQFFGPGTRLTVL.

Comments on this clone: Within the sample, other DNA sequences also encode this same CDR3. The genes are TRBV5-1 and TRBJ2-1; D remains ambiguous. In germline, CDR1 is SGHRS, CDR2 YFSETQ. This CDR3 is 12 amino acids long. The V end lost 1 base, the J end lost 5 bases, and 4 bases lay between the germline ends. CDR3 coding DNA: TGCGCCAGCAGCTTGAGCGACAATGAGCAGTTCTTC. Its protein product is CASSLSDNEQFF.

CDR3 protein: CASSIDPDNSYEQYF. CDR3 DNA: TGTGCCAGTAGTATAGATCCGGACAACTCCTACGAGCAGTACTTC. The gene calls are TRBV19 and TRBJ2-7; tentative D call: TRBD1 (5 bases). Trimming left V 0 bases short and J 0 bases short, with 9 bases between. CDR1 is LNHDA, CDR2 SQIVND, per germline (reference sequence). The CDR3 has 15 residues.

This chain uses TRBV15 with TRBJ2-6; maybe TRBD1 (6 bases). The CDR3 is made up of 17 amino acids. V gave up 0 bases and J gave up 1 base, with 10 bases separating them. Germline values: CDR1 LNHNV, CDR2 YYDKDF (reference sequence). This chain's CDR3 is CATSRDTGYSGANVLTF. DNA for the CDR3: TGTGCCACCAGCAGAGATACAGGGTATTCTGGGGCCAACGTCCTGACTTTC.

The genes are TRBV28 and TRBJ1-1, with D possibly being TRBD1 (5 bases). The germline gives CDR1 MDHEN, CDR2 SYDVKM. Trimming took off 8 bases at V and 5 bases at J, with 18 bases between the two ends. The length of the CDR3 is 14 residues. CDR3 protein: CASGGRGPRTEAFF. The CDR3 DNA sequence: TGTGCCAGCGGCGGAAGGGGACCCAGGACTGAAGCTTTCTTT.

The CDR3 spells CASRMTGVDYEQYF. The CDR3 bases are TGTGCCAGTAGGATGACAGGCGTGGACTACGAGCAGTACTTC. The chain employs TRBV19 and TRBJ2-7, with D perhaps matching TRBD1 (6 bases). The CDR3 sequence is 14 residues long. CDR1 and CDR2 from the germline V gene are LNHDA and SQIVND (reference sequence). Trimming stripped 6 bases from V and 3 bases from J, with 15 bases between. The whole variable domain, filled in from reference TRBV19 and TRBJ2-7, reads DGGITQSPKYLFRKEGQNVTLSCEQNLNHDAMYWYRQDPGQGLRLIYYSQIVNDFQKGDIAEGYSVSREKKESFPLTVTSAQKNPTAFYLCASRMTGVDYEQYFGPGTRLTVT.

The rearrangement joins TRBV11-2 to TRBJ2-7; weak D call: TRBD2 (5 bases). The germline CDR1 and CDR2 sequences are SGHAT and FQNNGV. This CDR3 spans 12 amino acids. Trimming removed 5 bases at V and 8 bases at J, with 13 bases between. CDR3 nucleotides: TGTGCCAGCAGCGTGTCTAGCTCAAAGCAGTACTTC. Translation: CASSVSSSKQYF. The variable domain in full, with the rest retrieved from reference TRBV11-2 and TRBJ2-7, is EAGVAQSPRYKIIEKRQSVAFWCNPISGHATLYWYQQILGQGPKLLIQFQNNGVVDDSQLPKDRFSAERLKGVDSTLKIQPAKLEDSAVYLCASSVSSSKQYFGPGTRLTVT.

J is TRBJ2-5 and V is TRBV19; TRBD1 aligns across 8 bases. CDR3 length equals 14 residues. The germline V gene has CDR1 LNHDA and CDR2 SQIVND (reference sequence). V trimming: 4 bases; J trimming: 2 bases; junction bases outside the gene matches: 3. The CDR3 here is CASSRDRSQETQYF. CDR3 bases: TGTGCCAGTAGTAGGGACAGGAGTCAAGAGACCCAGTACTTC.

The CDR3 sequence is CASSGQSYSNQPQHF. CDR3 nucleotide sequence: TGTGCCAGCAGTGGACAGTCATATAGCAATCAGCCCCAGCATTTT. The chain carries TRBV6-1 and TRBJ1-5; TRBD1 is a possible D gene (5 bases). V lost 4 bases and J 0 bases, leaving 10 bases between the germline ends. Germline V gives CDR1 MNHNS, CDR2 SASEGT. The CDR3 totals 15 residues.

The chain carries TRBV28 and TRBJ1-2; perhaps TRBD1 as D (5 bases). Germline V gene data show CDR1 as MDHEN and CDR2 as SYDVKM. The germline V and J ends were trimmed by 6 bases and 2 bases, with 16 bases remaining between them. This CDR3 has 15 residues. CDR3 nucleotides: TGTGCCAGCAGCCGTACCAGGGCCGCGAACTATGGCTACACCTTC. Its translation is CASSRTRAANYGYTF.

In regard to this clone: This CDR3 is also generated by other DNA sequences in the sample. J is TRBJ1-5 and V is TRBV6-5; D perhaps matches TRBD1 (5 bases). Deletions cut 0 bases from V and 0 bases from J, with 6 bases between. The germline V gene encodes CDR1 MNHEY and CDR2 SVGAGI. This CDR3 comprises 15 residues. The CDR3 loop reads CASSYSGDSNQPQHF. In nucleotides, the CDR3 is TGTGCCAGCAGTTACTCGGGGGATAGCAATCAGCCCCAGCATTTT.

V and J are TRBV28 and TRBJ2-5; D possibly corresponds to TRBD2 (6 bases). The CDR3 is 13 amino acids. In germline, CDR1 is MDHEN, CDR2 SYDVKM. Trimming removed 11 bases at V and 1 base at J, with 14 bases between. The CDR3 reads CASGGATQETQYF. The CDR3 bases are TGTGCCTCCGGCGGGGCAACCCAAGAGACCCAGTACTTC.

The rearrangement links TRBV4-1 to TRBJ2-7; D unclear. Trimming took off 1 base at V and 7 bases at J, with 11 bases between the two ends. Germline CDR1 is MGHRA and CDR2 is YSYEKL. The CDR3 covers 13 residues. CDR3 coding DNA: TGCGCCAGCAGCCAAGTTCTTTCGACGGAGCAGTACTTC. Its protein product is CASSQVLSTEQYF.